This T cell receptor beta chain was captured in a study of T cells in Graves' hyperthyroidism and ophthalmopathy. Study results and caveats: The authors' 13 V-J model separated ophthalmopathy from stable hyperthyroidism. In blood, most of the thyroid clonotypes expanded above 0.001 were also present.

This clonotype was counted between two and nine times. Its antigen is still unknown. The V gene's germline CDR1 is KGHDR and CDR2 SFDVKD. The CDR3 sequence is 16 residues long. V gave up 0 bases and J gave up 1 base, with 8 bases separating them. Patients were excluded for uncontrolled infection, other autoimmune disease, pregnancy or lactation. Clinical symptoms, serum thyroxine, TRAb, thyroid ultrasound and orbital computed tomography established diagnosis. Researchers took RNA transcripts and amplified the TCR beta CDR3 regions from them. With the HTBI primer set, the TCR CDR3 went through a first round of RT-PCR. Each CDR3 protein is one row after TCRdb ran MiXCR on the multiplex PCR reads. The sample yields around 380,000 distinct CDR3 sequences, 13% seen once.

This receptor was identified in a man aged 25-45 years with Graves' hyperthyroidism that later progressed to Graves' ophthalmopathy. This chain uses TRBV24-1 with TRBJ2-2; D is unresolved. Sequenced input: blood. The CDR3 nucleotides are TGTGCCACCAGTGATTTGACCGGATGGAACACCGGGGAGCTGTTTTTT. Amino acids: CATSDLTGWNTGELFF.